The rows below give T cell receptor beta chains drawn from one sample of a study of T-cell reconstitution after alpha-beta-depleted transplantation in children. TCRdb reanalysed the PCR reads using MiXCR and keeps one entry per CDR3 protein. The sample holds around 240,000 distinct CDR3 sequences, roughly a tenth seen once. The specimen was PBMCs from the stem cell graft donor, collected from the stem cell graft. Receptor source: a human donor who donated a stem cell graft to a child with SCID. CDR3s include the opening cysteine and the closing phenylalanine or tryptophan. A D gene is named only where the DNA matches it firmly. Clone size is shown for a subset of rows, as once, few, many or a class of expanded clone.

D	size	V	J	DNA	CDR3
TRBD1	few	TRBV5-5	TRBJ2-2	TGTGCCAGCAGCTCCGTCAGGGGACAGGGAAAGAAAGACGGGGAGCTGTTTTTT	CASSSVRGQGKKDGELFF
-	many	TRBV7-6	TRBJ2-7	TGTGCCAGCAGCTTTAATCTGGATTACGAGCAGTACTTC	CASSFNLDYEQYF
TRBD1	many	TRBV5-1	TRBJ1-4	TGCGCCAGCAGCCCGGACAGGGGAGGAGAAAAACTGTTTTTT	CASSPDRGGEKLFF
-	many	TRBV7-9	TRBJ1-2	TGTGCCAGCAGCTTTGAACAGGTTAACTATGGCTACACCTTC	CASSFEQVNYGYTF
-	-	TRBV3-1	TRBJ1-5	TGTGCCAGCAGCCAAGACACTCATCAGCCCCAGCATTTT	CASSQDTHQPQHF
-	many	TRBV5-1	TRBJ2-2	TGCGCCAGCAGCTTGGGTCTAGCAATCGGGGAGCTGTTTTTT	CASSLGLAIGELFF
-	-	TRBV20-1	TRBJ1-5	TGCAGTGCTAGAGATCGATTTGGACAGAGTAGCAATCAGCCCCAGCATTTT	CSARDRFGQSSNQPQHF
TRBD2	-	TRBV20-1	TRBJ2-1	TGCAGTGCTCCCGACATAACAACTAGCGGGGGGCCCGATGAGCAGTTCTTC	CSAPDITTSGGPDEQFF
-	many	TRBV5-1	TRBJ1-2	TGCGCCAGCAGCTTTCTCCGCGGGGATGGCTACACCTTC	CASSFLRGDGYTF
-	many	TRBV4-2	TRBJ1-2	TGTGCCAGCAGCCCCTCAGAAGGGGGCTATGGCTACACCTTC	CASSPSEGGYGYTF
-	many	TRBV25-1	TRBJ1-3	TGTGCCAGCAGTGTACAATTCCGAAACCGGGACATAACTGGAAACACCATATATTTT	CASSVQFRNRDITGNTIYF
-	many	TRBV12-3/TRBV12-4	TRBJ2-2	TGTGCCAGCACCCAGGAAGACACCGGGGAGCTGTTTTTT	CASTQEDTGELFF
TRBD1	many	TRBV7-2	TRBJ2-7	TGTGCCAGCAGCCCAGGGACAGGGGAACCCTACGAGCAGTACTTC	CASSPGTGEPYEQYF
TRBD1	many	TRBV5-5	TRBJ1-1	TGTGCCAGCAGCTTGATACAGGGGGCGAGCGGAAGGGGCACTGAAGCTTTCTTT	CASSLIQGASGRGTEAFF
TRBD1	many	TRBV5-1	TRBJ1-5	TGCGCCAGCAGCTCGACAGGGAATTTTAATCAGCCCCAGCATTTT	CASSSTGNFNQPQHF
-	many	TRBV6-5	TRBJ2-1	TGTGCCAGCAGTTCCCCCCACCTCTGGAACAATGAGCAGTTCTTC	CASSSPHLWNNEQFF
-	many	TRBV7-2	TRBJ2-7	TGTGCCAGCAGCTTAGGCTACACGAGCTCCTACGAGCAGTACTTC	CASSLGYTSSYEQYF
-	many	TRBV20-1	TRBJ2-2	TGCAGTGCTAGGGGAGTGAGGTATACCGGGGAGCTGTTTTTT	CSARGVRYTGELFF
TRBD1	many	TRBV4-1	TRBJ1-2	TGCGCCAGCAGCCGACAGGGAAGGGATAACTATGGCTACACCTTC	CASSRQGRDNYGYTF
-	few	TRBV20-1	TRBJ2-3	TGCAGTGCCTGGGGGCCCACAGATACGCAGTATTTT	CSAWGPTDTQYF
-	many	TRBV29-1	TRBJ1-2	TGCAGCGCCCTGGGGGGGGCGCTGAACTATGGCTACACCTTC	CSALGGALNYGYTF
-	many	TRBV7-2	TRBJ2-7	TGTGCCAGCAGCTTAGTTTCGCTAGCGAGTACCTACGAGCAGTACTTC	CASSLVSLASTYEQYF
TRBD1	-	TRBV4-3	TRBJ2-4	TGCGCCAGCAGCCAAGATCGGGCAGGGGGTAAAAACATTCAGTACTTC	CASSQDRAGGKNIQYF
-	many	TRBV20-1	TRBJ2-5	TGCAGTGCTTTATCAAGGGACCAAGAGACCCAGTACTTC	CSALSRDQETQYF
-	many	TRBV5-6	TRBJ1-1	TGTGCCAGCAGCTTGGATCGGGGCGATCGCACTGAAGCTTTCTTT	CASSLDRGDRTEAFF
-	medium-sized	TRBV7-6	TRBJ2-7	TGTGCCAGCAGCCCGGGACCGAACTACGAGCAGTACTTC	CASSPGPNYEQYF
-	few	TRBV5-4	TRBJ2-7	TGTGCCAGCAGGCCTGGCGATAGAGATTCCTACGAGCAGTACTTC	CASRPGDRDSYEQYF
-	many	TRBV20-1	TRBJ2-3	TGCAGCTTGGGGGGGGGCATAGATACGCAGTATTTT	CSLGGGIDTQYF
-	many	TRBV6-5	TRBJ2-3	TGTGCCAGCAGTTACTCGATGTGGCCAGGGGTTCAGAGGACGCAGTATTTT	CASSYSMWPGVQRTQYF
-	many	TRBV20-1	TRBJ1-5	TGCAGTGCTAGTTACACAGTCAGCAATCAGCCCCAGCATTTT	CSASYTVSNQPQHF
TRBD1	few	TRBV6-1	TRBJ2-3	TGTGCCAGCAGACGGCTGACAGGGTCAGATACGCAGTATTTT	CASRRLTGSDTQYF
-	few	TRBV7-9	TRBJ2-7	TGTGCCAGCAGTTCTCCGACAGACCCCTACGAGCAGTACTTC	CASSSPTDPYEQYF
-	few	TRBV5-5	TRBJ2-7	TGTGCCAGCAGCTTATTCATTTCGCGGGAGCAGTACTTC	CASSLFISREQYF
-	many	TRBV5-6	TRBJ2-3	TGTGCCAGCAGCTTGGCAGGGATTGAAGATACGCAGTATTTT	CASSLAGIEDTQYF
-	many	TRBV5-1	TRBJ1-2	TGCGCCAGCAGCTTAGGTGGCACCTCCTATGGCTACACCTTC	CASSLGGTSYGYTF
-	many	TRBV5-1	TRBJ2-1	TGCGCCAGCAGCTTGGACGGGGACTCCTACAATGAGCAGTTCTTC	CASSLDGDSYNEQFF